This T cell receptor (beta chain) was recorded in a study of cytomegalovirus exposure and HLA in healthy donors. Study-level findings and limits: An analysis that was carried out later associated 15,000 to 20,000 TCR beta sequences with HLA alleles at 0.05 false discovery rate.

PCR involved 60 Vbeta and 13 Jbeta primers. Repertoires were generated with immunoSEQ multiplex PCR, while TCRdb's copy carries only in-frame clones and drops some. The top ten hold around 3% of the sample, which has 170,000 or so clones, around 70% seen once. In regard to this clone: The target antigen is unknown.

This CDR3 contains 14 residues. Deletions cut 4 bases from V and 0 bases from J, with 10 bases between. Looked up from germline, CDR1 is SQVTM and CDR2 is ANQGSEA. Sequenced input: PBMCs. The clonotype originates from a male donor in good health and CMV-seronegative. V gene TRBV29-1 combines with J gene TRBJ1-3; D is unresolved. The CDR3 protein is CSVGQTTSGNTIYF. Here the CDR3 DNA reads TGCAGCGTTGGTCAGACTACCTCTGGAAACACCATATATTTT.